The clone carrying this TCR beta chain was detected only a few times. Seattle participants joined during active infection and were tracked over time. Methods used by the authors: Using reference gene primer amplification, nucleated cell counts were estimated. Libraries were prepared by immunoSEQ multiplex PCR; TCRdb keeps only in-frame clonotypes and omits some of them. For V, J and clone size, that table is used; D and trimming come from the DNA. The sample contains 150,000 to 200,000 clones, around 85% of which appear only once. This entry comes from a study of blood T cell repertoires in COVID-19. Study in general: Samples representing acute and convalescent COVID-19 were sourced from the United States, Italy and Spain. T cells, B-cell-depleted T cells, or PBMCs supplied cDNA or gDNA.

V dropped 5 bases and J dropped 4; count of bases not matched to a gene: 1. The germline CDR1 and CDR2 sequences are SGHNT and YENEEA. The CDR3 loop spans 13 amino acids. The chain joins TRBV11-3 to TRBJ1-4, with 7 bases lining up with TRBD1. The TCR originated in a woman aged 55-75 years with COVID-19, enrolled during active disease. What was sequenced was peripheral blood. The CDR3: CASSTGVNEKLFF. The CDR3 bases are TGTGCCAGCAGCACAGGGGTTAATGAAAAACTGTTTTTT.